This TCR beta chain was obtained from a study of CD8+CD57+ T cells in acquired aplastic anemia. Overall study: DNA from sorted CD4+ and CD8+ cells averaged roughly 3.4 ug. Overall study findings and caveats: The study identified around 28 CD8+ CDR3 sequences shared by patients and controls. The CD8+ Simpson's diversity of patients and controls was not significantly different.

CDR3 length: 15 residues. The germline V gene encodes CDR1 SGHRS and CDR2 YFSETQ. V lost 4 bases to trimming and J lost 8 bases; unmatched junction nucleotides: 8. Genomic DNA, serving as template, underwent TCR beta VDJ and CDR3 profiling. One entry per CDR3 protein, called by TCRdb with MiXCR from the reads. The repertoire holds 170,000 or so distinct CDR3 sequences, 40% to 60% seen once, with more than 30% in the top ten. Patients who underwent sequencing had shown CD8+CD57+ cell expansion by flow cytometry. At the time of blood sampling, patients had not yet received any therapy. This clonotype was detected many times. Antigen unknown.

The sequence was collected from a human donor with aplastic anemia. This chain joins TRBV5-1 and TRBJ2-1; 11 nucleotides match TRBD2. Sequencing was performed on sorted CD4+, CD8+, or CD8+CD57+ T cells (not recorded which) from PBMCs. The CDR3 spells CASSVTSGIIDEQFF. The DNA of the CDR3 is TGCGCCAGCAGCGTGACTAGCGGGATCATCGATGAGCAGTTCTTC.